Listed here are 14 T cell receptor beta chains from one sample, sequenced in a study of cytotoxic CD8 clonotypes in ibrutinib-treated CLL. Libraries were prepared by immunoSEQ multiplex PCR; TCRdb keeps only in-frame clonotypes and omits some of them. The profile shows 250,000 to 350,000 clones, around 69% of them singletons. The material was PBMCs, obtained at disease progression, from a patient treated with ibrutinib. Receptors were obtained from a human donor with chronic lymphocytic leukemia.

This clone came up once. The chain uses TRBV5-6 and TRBJ2-6, with D possibly TRBD2 on 5 matching bases. V lost 4 bases and J 0 bases, leaving 8 bases between the germline ends. The CDR3 runs 15 residues. The germline CDR1 and CDR2 sequences are SGHDT and YYEEEE. The DNA for the CDR3 is TGTGCCAGCAGCCCACTAGTCTCTGGGGCCAACGTCCTGACTTTC. It yields the protein CASSPLVSGANVLTF.

The chain combines TRBV10-2 with TRBJ1-3, with TRBD1 matching over 7 bases. V lost 2 bases to trimming and J lost 1 base; unmatched junction nucleotides: 5. CDR3 length equals 16 residues. Germline lookup yields CDR1 WSHSY and CDR2 SAAADI. DNA for the CDR3: TGCGCCAGCAGTGAGGCGTACAGGGGATCTGGAAACACCATATATTTT. This encodes CASSEAYRGSGNTIYF.

CDR3 coding DNA: TGTGCCATCAGCCCTGGGGGACAAATCTATAGCAATCAGCCCCAGCATTTT. It specifies CAISPGGQIYSNQPQHF. The chain joins TRBV10-3 to TRBJ1-5; possible D gene TRBD1, 6 bases. The germline V and J ends were trimmed by 6 bases and 0 bases, with 18 bases remaining between them. The germline V gene has CDR1 ENHRY and CDR2 SYGVKD. The CDR3 is made up of 17 amino acids.

The V and J genes are TRBV9 and TRBJ2-5; 10 positions match TRBD2. The junction had 2 bases not matched to a gene; V was cut back by 0 bases and J by 3 bases. The germline CDR1 and CDR2 sequences are SGDLS and YYNGEE. The CDR3 runs 15 residues. CDR3 protein: CASSVGGLAEETQYF. CDR3 DNA sequence: TGTGCCAGCAGCGTAGGCGGACTAGCGGAAGAGACCCAGTACTTC.

This clone has a handful of counts. This rearrangement joins TRBV7-9 to TRBJ2-1; 12 bases fit TRBD2. V lost 5 bases to trimming and J lost 7 bases; unmatched junction nucleotides: 9. There are 16 residues in the CDR3. Germline V CDR1 and CDR2: SEHNR, FQNEAQ (reference sequence). The CDR3 protein is CASSPALAGGWNEQFF. CDR3 sequence (DNA): TGTGCCAGCAGCCCCGCTCTAGCGGGAGGGTGGAATGAGCAGTTCTTC.

The V call is TRBV4-3, the J call TRBJ2-7; a weak D match, TRBD1 (6 bases). Trimming shortened V by 1 base and J by 3 bases, and 13 bases separated the two germline ends. CDR3 length: 15 residues. Germline CDR1 LGHNA, CDR2 YSLEER. The CDR3 reads CASSQGLQGVYEQYF. The DNA for the CDR3 is TGCGCCAGCAGCCAAGGATTACAGGGTGTCTACGAGCAGTACTTC.

J is TRBJ2-3 and V is TRBV11-2, with TRBD1 identical over 9 bases. The CDR3 length is 17 residues. CDR1 is SGHAT and CDR2 is FQNNGV in the germline V gene. Trimming took 5 bases from V and 4 from J; bases not matched to a gene: 13. The CDR3 region is CASSRWGQGFLPDTQYF. For the CDR3, the DNA is TGTGCCAGCAGCCGCTGGGGACAGGGTTTCCTCCCAGATACGCAGTATTTT.

This clone was counted only a few times. V gene TRBV5-1 combines with J gene TRBJ2-5; D gene ambiguous. The length of the CDR3 is 11 residues. The germline gives CDR1 SGHRS, CDR2 YFSETQ. The V end lost 0 bases, the J end lost 4 bases, and 1 base lay between the germline ends. CDR3 coding DNA: TGCGCCAGCAGCTTGGCAGAGACCCAGTACTTC. It yields the protein CASSLAETQYF.

This clone has a single count. V is TRBV5-5 and J is TRBJ1-4; TRBD1 matches 7 bases. Trimming took 0 bases from V and 8 from J; bases not matched to a gene: 7. The CDR3 covers 15 residues. Germline V gives CDR1 SGHKS, CDR2 YYEKEE (reference sequence). CDR3 protein: CASSLVGGAGEKLFF. In DNA form, the CDR3 reads TGTGCCAGCAGCTTGGTAGGGGGCGCAGGAGAAAAACTGTTTTTT.

CDR3 DNA: TGTGCCAGCAGTTCACCCCGTGGTAACTATGGCTACACCTTC. Amino acids: CASSSPRGNYGYTF. This chain joins TRBV28 and TRBJ1-2, with no clear D. V gave up 4 bases and J gave up 1 base, with 10 bases separating them. This CDR3 has 14 amino acids. The germline gives CDR1 MDHEN, CDR2 SYDVKM.

DNA of the CDR3: TGTGCCACCAGCGAGGACAGGGGGTTAGGTGGCTACACCTTC. Protein sequence: CATSEDRGLGGYTF. The chain has TRBV15 and TRBJ1-2; 10 nucleotides align to TRBD1. This CDR3 contains 14 residues. V shed 5 bases and J 7 bases; nucleotides not matched to a gene: 7. Germline-derived CDR1 and CDR2 are LNHNV and YYDKDF (reference sequence).

Turning to this clone: This same CDR3 is encoded by further DNA sequences in the sample. The chain carries TRBV4-1 and TRBJ1-1, with D uncertain. This CDR3 is built from 15 residues. V was trimmed by 0 bases and J by 0 bases, leaving 8 bases between them. The germline gives CDR1 MGHRA, CDR2 YSYEKL. The CDR3: CASSQEGGLNTEAFF. For the CDR3, the DNA is TGCGCCAGCAGCCAAGAGGGAGGTCTGAACACTGAAGCTTTCTTT.

This chain joins TRBV18 and TRBJ1-2; 7 bases line up with TRBD1. Germline CDR1 is KGHSH and CDR2 is LQKENI. CDR3 length: 14 amino acids. V lost 3 bases and J lost 4; bases outside the gene matches: 5. CDR3 in amino acids: CASSPQGGGYGYTF. In nucleotides, the CDR3 is TGTGCCAGCTCACCCCAAGGGGGCGGCTATGGCTACACCTTC.

The genes are TRBV6-4 and TRBJ2-3; D remains unclear. The CDR3 runs 17 residues. Germline V gene lookup returns CDR1 MRHNA and CDR2 SNTAGT. V dropped 0 bases and J dropped 2 bases, with 15 bases sitting between them. The CDR3 DNA is TGTGCCAGCAGTGACTCGAATCGGCAGCTACTCACAGATACGCAGTATTTT. Translating it yields CASSDSNRQLLTDTQYF.